This TCR beta chain was captured by sequencing in a study of cytomegalovirus exposure and HLA in healthy donors. Study details: Assignment to the Caucasian-associated ancestry cluster applied to more than 75% of the approximately 400 genotyped donors. Study-wide findings and caveats: In a later analysis, TCR association rates varied by HLA locus: DRB1 most, HLA-C fewest. Sequencing depth across donors, presence/absence analyses assumed, was roughly uniform. Earlier results showed most TCR beta V segments being productive about 87% or about 30% of the time.

This clone occurred once. Its antigen is as yet unknown. The PCR contained 60 Vbeta and 13 Jbeta primers. Clones were read by immunoSEQ multiplex PCR, and TCRdb kept only the in-frame ones, dropping some. The table has under 85,000 clones, about four fifths seen once. The sequence came from a woman aged 30 to 39 in good health and CMV-seronegative. The sequenced sample was PBMCs.

In nucleotides, the CDR3 is TGCGCCAGCAGTGAAGTAGTAGCGGGGGCCTACGAGCAGTACTTC. This gives the protein CASSEVVAGAYEQYF. The chain links TRBV10-2 to TRBJ2-7, with 9 bases identical to TRBD2. With 3 bases clipped from V and 2 bases from J, the junction kept 5 bases outside the gene matches. This CDR3 is built from 15 residues. Germline assignment: CDR1 WSHSY and CDR2 SAAADI.